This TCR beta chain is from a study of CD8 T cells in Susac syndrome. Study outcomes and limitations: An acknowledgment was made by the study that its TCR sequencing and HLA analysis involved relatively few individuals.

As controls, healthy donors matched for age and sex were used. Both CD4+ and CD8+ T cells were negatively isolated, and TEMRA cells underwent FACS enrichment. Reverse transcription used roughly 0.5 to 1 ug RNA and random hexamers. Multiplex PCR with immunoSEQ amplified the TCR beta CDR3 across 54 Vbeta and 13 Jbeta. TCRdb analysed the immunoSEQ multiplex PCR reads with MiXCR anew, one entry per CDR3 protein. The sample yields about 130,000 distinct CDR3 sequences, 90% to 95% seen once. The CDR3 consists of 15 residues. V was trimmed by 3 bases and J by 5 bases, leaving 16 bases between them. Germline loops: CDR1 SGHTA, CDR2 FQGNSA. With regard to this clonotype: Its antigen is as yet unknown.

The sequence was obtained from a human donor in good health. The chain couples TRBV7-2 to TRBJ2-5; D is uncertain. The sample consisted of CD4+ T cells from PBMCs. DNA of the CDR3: TGTGCCAGCAGCTTGACCCAGGTCCCCAAGGAGACCCAGTACTTC. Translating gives CASSLTQVPKETQYF.